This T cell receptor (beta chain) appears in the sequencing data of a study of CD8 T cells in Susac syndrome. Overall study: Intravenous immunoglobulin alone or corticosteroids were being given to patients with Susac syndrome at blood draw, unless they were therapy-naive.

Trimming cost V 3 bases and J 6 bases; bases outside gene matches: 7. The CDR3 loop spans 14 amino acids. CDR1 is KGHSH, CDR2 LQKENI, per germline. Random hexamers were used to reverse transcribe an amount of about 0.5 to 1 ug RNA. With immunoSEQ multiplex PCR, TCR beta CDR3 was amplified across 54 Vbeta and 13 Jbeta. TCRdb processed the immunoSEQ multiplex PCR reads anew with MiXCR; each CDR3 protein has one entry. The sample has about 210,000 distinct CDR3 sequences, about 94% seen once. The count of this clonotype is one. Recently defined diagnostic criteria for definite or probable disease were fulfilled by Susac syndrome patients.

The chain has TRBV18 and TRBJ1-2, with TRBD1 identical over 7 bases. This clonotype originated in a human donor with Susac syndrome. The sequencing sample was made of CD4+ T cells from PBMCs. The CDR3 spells CASSPSTGMNGYTF. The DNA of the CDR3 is TGTGCCAGCTCACCCTCGACAGGGATGAATGGCTACACCTTC.